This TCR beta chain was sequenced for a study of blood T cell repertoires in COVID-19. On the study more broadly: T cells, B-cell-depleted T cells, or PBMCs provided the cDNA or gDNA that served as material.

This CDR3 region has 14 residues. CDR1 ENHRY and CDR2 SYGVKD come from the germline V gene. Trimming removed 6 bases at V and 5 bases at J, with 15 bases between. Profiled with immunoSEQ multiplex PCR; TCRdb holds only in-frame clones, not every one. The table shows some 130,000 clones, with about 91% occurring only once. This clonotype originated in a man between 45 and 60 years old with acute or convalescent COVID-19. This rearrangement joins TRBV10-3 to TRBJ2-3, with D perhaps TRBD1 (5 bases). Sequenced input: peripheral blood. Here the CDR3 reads CAIRLGRVGDTQYF. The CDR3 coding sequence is TGTGCCATCAGGTTGGGCAGGGTTGGAGATACGCAGTATTTT.